One and the same sample provided the 25 T cell receptor beta chains below, sequenced in a study of OX40 agonist ivuxolimab in advanced cancers. Repertoires were generated with immunoSEQ multiplex PCR, while TCRdb's copy carries only in-frame clones and drops some. Of 7,500 to 10,000 clones in the sample, about 89% were seen once. The sample here was CD4+ or CD8+ T cells sorted from blood, taken in a trial of the OX40 agonist ivuxolimab. These TCRs come from an adult with an advanced solid tumor such as melanoma, head and neck, liver or kidney cancer.

Here the CDR3 reads CASSLRMNTEAFF. CDR3 in DNA: TGTGCCAGCAGTTTAAGGATGAACACTGAAGCTTTCTTT. The V call is TRBV27, the J call TRBJ1-1; D is unclear. Germline CDR1 reads MNHEY; CDR2 reads SMNVEV (reference sequence). The CDR3 length is 13 residues. Trimming shortened V by 2 bases and J by 0 bases, and 4 bases separated the two germline ends.

The chain joins TRBV6-5 to TRBJ1-2; D perhaps matches TRBD1 (5 bases). This CDR3 is 11 amino acids long. Germline CDR1 MNHEY, CDR2 SVGAGI. The CDR3 region has the DNA TGTGGATCGGGGCGAGAGTATGGCTACACCTTC. This sequence encodes CGSGREYGYTF.

The chain has TRBV5-4 and TRBJ1-2; 8 bases fit TRBD1. V lost 4 bases to trimming and J lost 6 bases; unmatched junction nucleotides: 8. This CDR3 has 14 amino acids. Germline-derived CDR1 and CDR2 are SGHNT and YYREEE (reference sequence). This CDR3 reads CASSRGQGENGYTF. The CDR3 nucleotides read TGTGCCAGCAGCCGAGGACAGGGTGAAAATGGCTACACCTTC.

This chain links TRBV6-5 with TRBJ1-5; D ambiguous. The CDR3 consists of 13 residues. Germline V lookup: CDR1 MNHEY, CDR2 SVGAGI. The ends were cut back, 6 bases at V and 5 bases at J, with 11 bases in the middle. The CDR3 protein is CASSGGSDQPQHF. The CDR3 DNA reads TGTGCCAGCAGCGGAGGGTCCGATCAGCCCCAGCATTTT.

The rearrangement links TRBV5-1 to TRBJ1-1; TRBD1 is a possible D gene (5 bases). CDR3 length: 17 amino acids. Germline V gives CDR1 SGHRS, CDR2 YFSETQ. V lost 2 bases and J 1 base, leaving 18 bases between the germline ends. The CDR3 coding sequence is TGCGCCAGCAGCTTCTACGCCGACAGCACGAAGAACACTGAAGCTTTCTTT. It translates to CASSFYADSTKNTEAFF. Full variable domain (outside the CDR3, taken from reference TRBV5-1 and TRBJ1-1): KAGVTQTPRYLIKTRGQQVTLSCSPISGHRSVSWYQQTPGQGLQFLFEYFSETQRNKGNFPGRFSGRQFSNSRSEMNVSTLELGDSALYLCASSFYADSTKNTEAFFGQGTRLTVV.

The V call is TRBV5-1, the J call TRBJ1-4; D gene ambiguous. CDR3 length equals 14 residues. V gave up 0 bases and J gave up 4 bases, with 7 bases separating them. Germline V CDR1 and CDR2: SGHRS, YFSETQ. CDR3 coding DNA: TGCGCCAGCAGCTTGGGGCAGTTTAATGAAAAACTGTTTTTT. It codes for CASSLGQFNEKLFF.

V and J are TRBV2 and TRBJ2-1; 8 bases agree with TRBD1. Germline lookup yields CDR1 SNHLY and CDR2 FYNNEI. This CDR3 contains 15 residues. With V trimmed by 6 bases and J by 5 bases, 9 bases remained unmatched. The CDR3, as DNA: TGTGCCAGCAGCCCGGACAGGGTAAACGACAATGAGCAGTTCTTC. This sequence encodes CASSPDRVNDNEQFF.

The chain recombines TRBV6-1 with TRBJ1-3; 9 bases match TRBD1. V was clipped by 1 base and J by 2 bases; unmatched bases: 0. The CDR3 runs to 15 residues. Germline CDR1 and CDR2: MNHNS and SASEGT. The CDR3 coding sequence is TGTGCCAGCAGTGAAGGGACAGGGGCTGGAAACACCATATATTTT. It yields the protein CASSEGTGAGNTIYF.

The chain employs TRBV29-1 and TRBJ2-2, with 10 bases matching TRBD1. With V trimmed by 3 bases and J by 2 bases, 9 bases remained unmatched. Germline V lookup: CDR1 SQVTM, CDR2 ANQGSEA. CDR3 length: 17 amino acids. CDR3: CSVDAGQGLSNTGELFF. The CDR3 nucleotides are TGCAGCGTTGACGCGGGACAGGGGCTTTCAAACACCGGGGAGCTGTTTTTT.

The rearrangement uses TRBV30 and TRBJ1-3; possible D gene TRBD1, 5 bases. The CDR3 length is 14 residues. Germline CDR1 GTSNPN, CDR2 SVGIG (reference sequence). Trimming cost V 4 bases and J 5 bases, with 15 bases left between them. CDR3 sequence: CAWTNGADRNTIYF. In DNA, the CDR3 is TGTGCCTGGACCAACGGGGCAGATAGAAACACCATATATTTT.

CDR3 sequence (DNA): TGTGCCAGCAGCCCCGGGGCCTCGGTAGGTACTGAAGCTTTCTTT. Encoded protein: CASSPGASVGTEAFF. The chain has TRBV28 and TRBJ1-1; possible D gene TRBD1, 5 bases. V lost 6 bases and J 5 bases, leaving 19 bases between the germline ends. The CDR3 spans 15 residues. Germline V lookup: CDR1 MDHEN, CDR2 SYDVKM.

A single count supports this clone. The chain couples TRBV2 to TRBJ2-5, with D maybe TRBD1 (5 bases). The CDR3 runs 13 residues. Trimming stripped 4 bases from V and 2 bases from J, with 8 bases between. Germline CDR1 and CDR2: SNHLY and FYNNEI. CDR3 coding DNA: TGTGCCAGCAGTGGCGACAGACAAGAGACCCAGTACTTC. As protein: CASSGDRQETQYF. Complete variable domain (other parts from reference TRBV2 and TRBJ2-5): EPEVTQTPSHQVTQMGQEVILRCVPISNHLYFYWYRQILGQKVEFLVSFYNNEISEKSEIFDDQFSVERPDGSNFTLKIRSTKLEDSAMYFCASSGDRQETQYFGPGTRLLVL.

This clone was observed a few times. The rearrangement joins TRBV27 to TRBJ2-5; tentative D call: TRBD2 (5 bases). V was clipped by 7 bases and J by 5 bases, with 26 bases between them. Germline V gives CDR1 MNHEY, CDR2 SMNVEV (reference sequence). The CDR3 runs 17 residues. CDR3: CASMSLRARSRGETQYF. The CDR3 DNA reads as TGTGCCAGCATGTCCCTCCGTGCCAGGTCCCGAGGGGAGACCCAGTACTTC.

The chain is built from TRBV5-1 and TRBJ1-2; no firm D call. Trimming stripped 4 bases from V and 0 bases from J, with 7 bases between. CDR3 length: 13 residues. The germline gives CDR1 SGHRS, CDR2 YFSETQ. This chain's CDR3 is CASSPAANYGYTF. The CDR3 DNA reads as TGCGCCAGCAGCCCGGCAGCTAACTATGGCTACACCTTC.

The chain joins TRBV4-2 to TRBJ2-3, with D unclear. Trimming stripped 0 bases from V and 2 bases from J, with 12 bases between. CDR3 length: 16 residues. Germline V gene data show CDR1 as LGHNA and CDR2 as YNFKEQ. CDR3 bases: TGTGCCAGCAGCCAAGACGCCTCGATTAACACAGATACGCAGTATTTT. Residues: CASSQDASINTDTQYF.

The J gene is TRBJ2-1, the V gene TRBV5-1; TRBD2 is a possible D gene (6 bases). The germline V gene has CDR1 SGHRS and CDR2 YFSETQ. This CDR3 has 17 amino acids. V dropped 3 bases and J dropped 5 bases, with 21 bases sitting between them. CDR3 region: CASSWLDPSDPNNEQFF. Here the CDR3 DNA reads TGCGCCAGCAGCTGGTTAGACCCTAGCGACCCCAACAATGAGCAGTTCTTC.

CDR3 residues: CAAGGANVLTF. In nucleotides, the CDR3 is TGCGCCGCAGGTGGGGCCAACGTCCTGACTTTC. This chain connects TRBV10-2 to TRBJ2-6; D is ambiguous. V lost 11 bases to trimming and J lost 3 bases, with 5 bases between them. From germline, CDR1 is WSHSY and CDR2 SAAADI. The CDR3 totals 11 residues.

In this sample, this clone turned up once. Written as DNA, the CDR3 is TGCGCCAGCAGCTTGGACGGGGTTAGCCTCCGCGAGCAGTACTTC. It specifies CASSLDGVSLREQYF. The chain carries TRBV5-1 and TRBJ2-7, with a weak D call TRBD2 (5 bases). The CDR3 consists of 15 residues. Germline V gene data show CDR1 as SGHRS and CDR2 as YFSETQ. V shed 0 bases and J shed 6 bases, with 16 bases lying between them.

V and J are TRBV6-4 and TRBJ2-5; perhaps D is TRBD1 or TRBD2 (5 bases each). CDR3 length: 13 residues. Germline V CDR1 and CDR2: MRHNA, SNTAGT. The germline V and J ends were trimmed by 0 bases and 5 bases, with 7 bases remaining between them. CDR3 sequence (DNA): TGTGCCAGCAGTGACTCTGAGGGGGAGACCCAGTACTTC. It is translated as CASSDSEGETQYF.

The chain carries TRBV30 and TRBJ1-5, with D possibly being TRBD1 (6 bases). Trimming removed 2 bases from V and 7 bases from J, with 12 bases in between. This CDR3 spans 13 amino acids. The V gene's germline CDR1 is GTSNPN and CDR2 SVGIG (reference sequence). The CDR3, as DNA: TGTGCCTGGAGTTCCGGGGGCGGGCAGCCCCAGCATTTT. Encoded protein: CAWSSGGGQPQHF.

The chain uses TRBV6-5 and TRBJ2-5; the D is unclear. The CDR3 is made up of 11 amino acids. From germline, CDR1 is MNHEY and CDR2 SVGAGI. V dropped 10 bases and J dropped 5 bases, with 11 bases sitting between them. The CDR3 loop is CAIGDGETQYF. The CDR3 DNA sequence: TGTGCCATCGGAGACGGCGAGACCCAGTACTTC.

This rearrangement joins TRBV30 to TRBJ1-2, with a possible D match to TRBD1 (5 bases). V lost 4 bases to trimming and J lost 6 bases, with 15 bases between them. The CDR3 covers 13 residues. Per germline, CDR1 GTSNPN and CDR2 SVGIG (reference sequence). The CDR3 reads CAWTSGTENGYTF. For the CDR3, the DNA is TGTGCCTGGACTAGCGGGACGGAGAATGGCTACACCTTC.

J is TRBJ1-1 and V is TRBV28, with D unresolved. This CDR3 is built from 14 residues. Germline CDR1 MDHEN, CDR2 SYDVKM. Trimming removed 6 bases at V and 7 bases at J, with 18 bases between. In DNA form, the CDR3 reads TGTGCCAGCAGCCCTGTAGGTATGTGGATTGAAGCTTTCTTT. As protein: CASSPVGMWIEAFF.

This clone has just a few counts. The V gene is TRBV9, the J gene TRBJ2-1, with D hard to call. The CDR3 extends over 13 amino acids. Germline lookup yields CDR1 SGDLS and CDR2 YYNGEE. V gave up 0 bases and J gave up 7 bases, with 8 bases separating them. This chain's CDR3 is CASSVEDRNEQFF. In DNA, the CDR3 is TGTGCCAGCAGCGTAGAGGACCGAAATGAGCAGTTCTTC.

The CDR3 is CASSPRDMKQETQYF. CDR3 DNA sequence: TGTGCCAGCAGCCCGCGGGACATGAAGCAAGAGACCCAGTACTTC. The chain recombines TRBV7-8 with TRBJ2-5, with D tentatively TRBD1 or TRBD2 (6 bases each). The CDR3 has 15 residues. The V end was cut by 5 bases, the J end by 2 bases, with 15 bases between. In germline, CDR1 is SGHVS, CDR2 FQNEAQ.